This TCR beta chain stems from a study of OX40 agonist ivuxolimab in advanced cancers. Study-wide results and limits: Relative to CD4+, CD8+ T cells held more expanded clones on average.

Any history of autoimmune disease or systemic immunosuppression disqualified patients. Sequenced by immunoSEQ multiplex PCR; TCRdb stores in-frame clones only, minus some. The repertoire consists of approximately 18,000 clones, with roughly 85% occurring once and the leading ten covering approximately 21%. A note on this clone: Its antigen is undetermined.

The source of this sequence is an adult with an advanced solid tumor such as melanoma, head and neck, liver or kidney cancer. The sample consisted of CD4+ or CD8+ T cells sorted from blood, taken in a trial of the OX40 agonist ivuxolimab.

CDR3 DNA sequence: TGTGCCAGCAGTGACTCGAGGACAGGGAAGAAAAAAAAACCGAACACTGAAGCTTTCTTT. Protein sequence: CASSDSRTGKKKKPNTEAFF. The chain joins TRBV6-4 to TRBJ1-1; 8 nucleotides agree with TRBD1. The germline V gene has CDR1 MRHNA and CDR2 SNTAGT. Trimming took 0 bases from V and 1 from J; bases not matched to a gene: 16. The CDR3 has 20 amino acids.